These 8 T cell receptor beta chains share one sample of origin, sequenced in a study of T cells in Graves' hyperthyroidism and ophthalmopathy. It was RNA transcripts that yielded the amplified TCR beta CDR3 regions. In the first-round RT-PCR of the TCR CDR3, the HTBI primer set was used. TCRdb reprocessed the multiplex PCR reads via MiXCR and lists one record per CDR3 protein. The table lists roughly 500,000 distinct CDR3 sequences, over 45% of them singletons. The sequenced sample consisted of peripheral blood or thyroid tissue (not recorded which). The receptors here all came from an adult woman with Graves' disease, either hyperthyroidism or ophthalmopathy (not recorded which).

In this sample, this clonotype turned up a few times. This sequence joins TRBV20-1 and TRBJ1-6, with 7 positions matching TRBD1. The V gene's germline CDR1 is DFQATT and CDR2 SNEGSKA (reference sequence). With V trimmed by 2 bases and J by 9 bases, 10 bases remained unmatched. The CDR3 covers 15 residues. In DNA form, the CDR3 reads TGCAGTGCTAGACCCACAGGGGTCGGCAGTTCACCCCTCCACTTT. This codes for CSARPTGVGSSPLHF.

This clonotype was seen many times. CDR3 in DNA: TGTGCCATCAGTGGGCTCGAGGCAGCCTATGGCTACACCTTC. This gives the protein CAISGLEAAYGYTF. V gene TRBV10-3 combines with J gene TRBJ1-2, with D hard to call. Germline CDR1 ENHRY, CDR2 SYGVKD. Trimming stripped 4 bases from V and 4 bases from J, with 13 bases between. The CDR3 covers 14 residues.

This clonotype was observed at least ten times. V is TRBV11-2 and J is TRBJ1-3; 9 bases are a match to TRBD1. The germline V gene has CDR1 SGHAT and CDR2 FQNNGV. V dropped 4 bases and J dropped 0; count of bases not matched to a gene: 10. The CDR3 has 18 amino acids. Written as DNA, the CDR3 is TGTGCCAGCAGCTATGGGACAGGGTCTCTTATCTCTGGAAACACCATATATTTT. As protein: CASSYGTGSLISGNTIYF. Filled out from reference TRBV11-2 and TRBJ1-3, the complete variable domain reads EAGVAQSPRYKIIEKRQSVAFWCNPISGHATLYWYQQILGQGPKLLIQFQNNGVVDDSQLPKDRFSAERLKGVDSTLKIQPAKLEDSAVYLCASSYGTGSLISGNTIYFGEGSWLTVV.

This clonotype was seen repeatedly, ten times or more. V is TRBV7-3 and J is TRBJ2-7; weak D call: TRBD2 (5 bases). The ends were cut back, 5 bases at V and 6 bases at J, with 20 bases in the middle. The CDR3 sequence is 15 residues long. In germline, CDR1 is SGHTA, CDR2 FQGTGA. This CDR3 is CASSASPGLLGEQYF. DNA of the CDR3: TGTGCCAGCAGCGCGTCCCCGGGATTGTTGGGCGAGCAGTACTTC.

The chain couples TRBV7-9 to TRBJ2-2; D not certain. The CDR3 loop spans 14 amino acids. Germline loops: CDR1 SEHNR, CDR2 FQNEAQ (reference sequence). V was pared by 3 bases and J by 6 bases, with 11 bases between. As DNA, the CDR3 is TGTGCCAGCAGCTTGAACAGTCAATCCGGGGAGCTGTTTTTT. Protein sequence: CASSLNSQSGELFF.

The chain links TRBV7-9 to TRBJ1-2, with 8 bases matching TRBD1. Trimming at V came to 4 bases and at J to 8 bases, leaving 3 bases not matched to a gene. This CDR3 is built from 12 residues. Germline V lookup: CDR1 SEHNR, CDR2 FQNEAQ (reference sequence). CDR3 in DNA: TGTGCCAGCAGCTCCTCAGGGGGCGGCTACACCTTC. Translating it yields CASSSSGGGYTF.

This clonotype showed up just once. The chain combines TRBV7-2 with TRBJ1-6; tentatively, D is TRBD1 (5 bases). The germline V gene has CDR1 SGHTA and CDR2 FQGNSA. V shed 5 bases and J shed 2 bases, with 13 bases lying between them. CDR3 length: 16 amino acids. CDR3 sequence: CASSPSQGTYNSPLHF. CDR3 DNA: TGTGCCAGCAGCCCCAGCCAGGGCACCTATAATTCACCCCTCCACTTT.

This clonotype was recorded a few times. The V call is TRBV29-1, the J call TRBJ2-7; tentatively, D is TRBD2 (5 bases). V lost 1 base, J lost 2 bases, and 6 bases lay in between. The CDR3 has 12 amino acids. The germline gives CDR1 SQVTM, CDR2 ANQGSEA. CDR3 sequence: CSVEGEPYEQYF. Written as DNA, the CDR3 is TGCAGCGTTGAAGGGGAGCCCTACGAGCAGTACTTC.